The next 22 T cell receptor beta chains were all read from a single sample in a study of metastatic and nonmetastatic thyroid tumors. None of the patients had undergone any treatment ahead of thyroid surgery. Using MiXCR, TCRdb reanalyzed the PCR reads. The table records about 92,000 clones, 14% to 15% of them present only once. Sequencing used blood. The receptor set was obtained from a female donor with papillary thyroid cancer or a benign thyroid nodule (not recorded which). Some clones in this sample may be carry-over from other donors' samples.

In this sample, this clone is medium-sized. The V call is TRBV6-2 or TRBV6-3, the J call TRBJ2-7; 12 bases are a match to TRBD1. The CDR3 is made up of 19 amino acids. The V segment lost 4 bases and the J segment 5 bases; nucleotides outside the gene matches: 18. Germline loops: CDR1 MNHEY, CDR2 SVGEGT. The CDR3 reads CASSSGMGQGALRANEQYF. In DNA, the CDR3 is TGTGCCAGCAGTTCCGGGATGGGACAGGGGGCCTTAAGAGCCAACGAGCAGTACTTC.

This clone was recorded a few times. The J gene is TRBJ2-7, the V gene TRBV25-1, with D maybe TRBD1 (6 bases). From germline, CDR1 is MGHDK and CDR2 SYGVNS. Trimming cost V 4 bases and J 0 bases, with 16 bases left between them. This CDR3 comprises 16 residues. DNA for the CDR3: TGTGCCAGCAGTGGCCTCAGGGGCGAGCTCTCCTACGAGCAGTACTTC. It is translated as CASSGLRGELSYEQYF.

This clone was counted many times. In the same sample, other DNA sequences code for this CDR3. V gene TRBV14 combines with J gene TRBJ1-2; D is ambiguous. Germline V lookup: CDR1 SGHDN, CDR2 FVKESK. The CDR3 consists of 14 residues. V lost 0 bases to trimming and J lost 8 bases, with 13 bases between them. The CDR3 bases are TGTGCCAGCAGCCAAGATCGAGCACAGAGGGGCTACACCTTC. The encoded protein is CASSQDRAQRGYTF.

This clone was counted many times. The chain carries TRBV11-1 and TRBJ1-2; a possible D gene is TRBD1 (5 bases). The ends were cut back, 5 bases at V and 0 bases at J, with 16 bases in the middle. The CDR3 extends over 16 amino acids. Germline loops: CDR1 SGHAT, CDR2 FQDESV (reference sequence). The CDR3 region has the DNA TGTGCCAGCAGCCTTCAGGAGACAGAAACTAACTATGGCTACACCTTC. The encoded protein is CASSLQETETNYGYTF.

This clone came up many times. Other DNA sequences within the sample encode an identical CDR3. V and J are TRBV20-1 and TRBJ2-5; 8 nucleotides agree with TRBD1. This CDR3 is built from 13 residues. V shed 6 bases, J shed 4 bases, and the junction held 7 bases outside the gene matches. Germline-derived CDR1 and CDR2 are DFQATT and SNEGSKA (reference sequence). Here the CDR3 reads CSAQTGVGETQYF. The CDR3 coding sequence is TGCAGTGCCCAGACAGGGGTGGGAGAGACCCAGTACTTC.

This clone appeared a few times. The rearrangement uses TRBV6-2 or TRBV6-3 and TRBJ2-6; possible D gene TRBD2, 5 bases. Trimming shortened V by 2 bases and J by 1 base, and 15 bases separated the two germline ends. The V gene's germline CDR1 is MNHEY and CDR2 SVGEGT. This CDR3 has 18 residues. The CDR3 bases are TGTGCCAGCAGTTACGCTTTGGGAGCGGTGTCTGGGGCCAACGTCCTGACTTTC. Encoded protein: CASSYALGAVSGANVLTF.

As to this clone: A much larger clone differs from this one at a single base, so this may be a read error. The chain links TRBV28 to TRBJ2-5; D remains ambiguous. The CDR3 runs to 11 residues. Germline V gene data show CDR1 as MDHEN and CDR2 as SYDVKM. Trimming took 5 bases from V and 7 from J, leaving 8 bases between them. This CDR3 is CASSTDGTQYF. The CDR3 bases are TGTGCCAGCAGTACTGATGGGACCCAGTACTTC.

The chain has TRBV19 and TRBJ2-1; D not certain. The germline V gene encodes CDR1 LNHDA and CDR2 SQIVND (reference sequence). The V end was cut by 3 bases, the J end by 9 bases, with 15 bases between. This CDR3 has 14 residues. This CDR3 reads CASSICRVRGEQFF. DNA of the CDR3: TGTGCCAGTAGTATCTGCCGGGTGCGCGGTGAGCAGTTCTTC. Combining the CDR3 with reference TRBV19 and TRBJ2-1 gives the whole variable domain DGGITQSPKYLFRKEGQNVTLSCEQNLNHDAMYWYRQDPGQGLRLIYYSQIVNDFQKGDIAEGYSVSREKKESFPLTVTSAQKNPTAFYLCASSICRVRGEQFFGPGTRLTVL.

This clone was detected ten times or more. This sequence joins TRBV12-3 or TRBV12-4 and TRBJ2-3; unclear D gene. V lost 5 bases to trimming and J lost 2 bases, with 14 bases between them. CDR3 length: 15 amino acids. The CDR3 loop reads CASSPDLRFTDTQYF. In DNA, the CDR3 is TGTGCCAGCAGTCCGGACCTACGGTTCACAGATACGCAGTATTTT.

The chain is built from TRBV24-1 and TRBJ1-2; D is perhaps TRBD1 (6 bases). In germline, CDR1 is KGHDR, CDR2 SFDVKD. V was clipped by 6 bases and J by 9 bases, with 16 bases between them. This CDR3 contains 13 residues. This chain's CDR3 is CATSQDSVNCYTF. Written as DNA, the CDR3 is TGTGCCACCAGTCAGGACAGTGTAAACTGCTACACCTTC.

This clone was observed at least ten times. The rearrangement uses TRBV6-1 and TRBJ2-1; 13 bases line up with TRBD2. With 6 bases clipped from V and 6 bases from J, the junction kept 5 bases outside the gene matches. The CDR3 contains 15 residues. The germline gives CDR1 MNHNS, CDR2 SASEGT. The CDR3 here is CASSLRTSGGNEQFF. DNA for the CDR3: TGTGCCAGCAGCCTTCGGACTAGCGGGGGCAATGAGCAGTTCTTC.

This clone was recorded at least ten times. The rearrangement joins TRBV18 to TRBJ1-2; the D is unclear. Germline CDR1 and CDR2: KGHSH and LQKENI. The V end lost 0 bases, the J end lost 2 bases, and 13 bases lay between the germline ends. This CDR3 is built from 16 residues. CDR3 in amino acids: CASSPPGTSGNYGYTF. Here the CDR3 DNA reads TGTGCCAGCTCACCACCGGGTACATCGGGGAACTATGGCTACACCTTC. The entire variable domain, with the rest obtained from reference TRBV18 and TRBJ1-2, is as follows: NAGVMQNPRHLVRRRGQEARLRCSPMKGHSHVYWYRQLPEEGLKFMVYLQKENIIDESGMPKERFSAEFPKEGPSILRIQQVVRGDSAAYFCASSPPGTSGNYGYTFGSGTRLTVV.

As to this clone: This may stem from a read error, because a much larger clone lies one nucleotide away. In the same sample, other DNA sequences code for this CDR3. DNA of the CDR3: TGTGCCAGCAGCCAAACTAGCGGGGCCGAGGGGACACAGTACTTC. Translated, it gives CASSQTSGAEGTQYF. The rearrangement uses TRBV3-1 and TRBJ2-5, with 10 positions matching TRBD2. The length of the CDR3 is 15 residues. J lost 11 bases, V lost 2 bases, and 11 bases had no gene match. Looked up from germline, CDR1 is LGHDT and CDR2 is YNNKEL (reference sequence).

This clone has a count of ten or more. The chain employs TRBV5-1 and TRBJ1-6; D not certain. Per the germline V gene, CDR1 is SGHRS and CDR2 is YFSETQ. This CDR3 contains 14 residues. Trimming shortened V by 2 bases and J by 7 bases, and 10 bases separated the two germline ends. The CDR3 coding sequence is TGCGCCAGCAGCTTTCGGACGGTAAATTCACCCCTCCACTTT. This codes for CASSFRTVNSPLHF.

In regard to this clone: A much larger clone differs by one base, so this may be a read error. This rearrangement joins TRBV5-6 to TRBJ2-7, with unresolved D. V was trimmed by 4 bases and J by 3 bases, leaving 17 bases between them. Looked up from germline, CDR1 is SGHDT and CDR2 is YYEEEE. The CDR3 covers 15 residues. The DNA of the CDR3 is TGTGCCAGCAGCACTCACCTGGGGTTAGGCTACGAGCAGTACTTC. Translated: CASSTHLGLGYEQYF.

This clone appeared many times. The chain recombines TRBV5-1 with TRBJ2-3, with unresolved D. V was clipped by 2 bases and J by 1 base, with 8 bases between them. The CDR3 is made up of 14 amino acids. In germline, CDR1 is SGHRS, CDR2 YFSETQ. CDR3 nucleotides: TGCGCCAGCAGCTTAGGCGAAGGCACAGATACGCAGTATTTT. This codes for CASSLGEGTDTQYF.

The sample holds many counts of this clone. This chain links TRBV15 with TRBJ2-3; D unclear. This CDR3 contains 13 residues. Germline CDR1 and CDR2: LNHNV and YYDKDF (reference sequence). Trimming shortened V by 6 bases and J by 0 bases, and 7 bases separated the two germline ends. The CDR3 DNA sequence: TGTGCCACCAGTAAGGACAGCACAGATACGCAGTATTTT. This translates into CATSKDSTDTQYF.

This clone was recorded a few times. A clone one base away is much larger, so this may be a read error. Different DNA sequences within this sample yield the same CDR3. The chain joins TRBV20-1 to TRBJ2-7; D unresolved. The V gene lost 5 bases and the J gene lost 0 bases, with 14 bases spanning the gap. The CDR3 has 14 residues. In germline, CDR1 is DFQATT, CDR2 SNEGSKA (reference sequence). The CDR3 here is CSAPTATSSYEQYF. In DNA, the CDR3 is TGCAGTGCTCCTACAGCTACCAGCTCCTACGAGCAGTACTTC.

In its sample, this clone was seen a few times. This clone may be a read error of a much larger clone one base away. The CDR3 DNA reads as TGCGCCAGCAGTAGGGACAAGGGGCCGGATACGCAGTATTTT. Translating gives CASSRDKGPDTQYF. The rearrangement joins TRBV10-1 to TRBJ2-3; D possibly corresponds to TRBD1 (6 bases). V was trimmed by 5 bases and J by 6 bases, leaving 15 bases between them. CDR1 is WNHNN, CDR2 SYGVQD, per germline (reference sequence). The CDR3 is 14 residues long.

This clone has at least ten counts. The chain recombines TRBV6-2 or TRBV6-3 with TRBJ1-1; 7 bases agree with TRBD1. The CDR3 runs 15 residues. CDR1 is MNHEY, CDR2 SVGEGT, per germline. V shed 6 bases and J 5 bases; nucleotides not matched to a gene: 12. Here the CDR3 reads CASSLRTGSGTEAFF. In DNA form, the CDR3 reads TGTGCCAGCAGCCTTAGGACAGGATCGGGTACTGAAGCTTTCTTT.

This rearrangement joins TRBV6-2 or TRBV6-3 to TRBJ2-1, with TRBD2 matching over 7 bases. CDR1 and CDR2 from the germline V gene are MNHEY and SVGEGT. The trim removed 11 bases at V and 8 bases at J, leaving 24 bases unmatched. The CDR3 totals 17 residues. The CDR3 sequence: CACRPGGVSVVPDEQFF. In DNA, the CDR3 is TGTGCCTGCCGTCCGGGGGGAGTCAGTGTGGTCCCCGATGAGCAGTTCTTC.

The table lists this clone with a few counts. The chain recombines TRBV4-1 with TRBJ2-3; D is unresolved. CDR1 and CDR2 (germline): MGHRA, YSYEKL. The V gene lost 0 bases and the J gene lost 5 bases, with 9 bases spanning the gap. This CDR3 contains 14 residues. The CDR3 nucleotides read TGCGCCAGCAGCCAAGATATATGGGGAGATACGCAGTATTTT. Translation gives CASSQDIWGDTQYF.